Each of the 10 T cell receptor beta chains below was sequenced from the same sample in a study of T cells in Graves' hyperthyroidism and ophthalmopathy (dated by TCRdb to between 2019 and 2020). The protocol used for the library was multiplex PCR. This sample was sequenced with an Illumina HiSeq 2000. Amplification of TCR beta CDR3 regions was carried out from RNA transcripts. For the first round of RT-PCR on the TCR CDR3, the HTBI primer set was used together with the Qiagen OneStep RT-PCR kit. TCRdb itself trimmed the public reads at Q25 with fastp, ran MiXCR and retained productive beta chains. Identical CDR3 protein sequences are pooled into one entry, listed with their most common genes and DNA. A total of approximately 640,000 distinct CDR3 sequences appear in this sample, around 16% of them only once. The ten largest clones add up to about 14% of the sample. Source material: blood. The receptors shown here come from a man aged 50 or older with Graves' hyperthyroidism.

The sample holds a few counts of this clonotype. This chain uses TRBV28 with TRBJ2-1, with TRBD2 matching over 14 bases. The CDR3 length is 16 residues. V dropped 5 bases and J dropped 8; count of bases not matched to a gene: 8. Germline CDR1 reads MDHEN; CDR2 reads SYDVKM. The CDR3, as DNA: TGTGCCAGCAGTCCCCCGGGACTAGCGGGAGTCCATGAGCAGTTCTTC. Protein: CASSPPGLAGVHEQFF.

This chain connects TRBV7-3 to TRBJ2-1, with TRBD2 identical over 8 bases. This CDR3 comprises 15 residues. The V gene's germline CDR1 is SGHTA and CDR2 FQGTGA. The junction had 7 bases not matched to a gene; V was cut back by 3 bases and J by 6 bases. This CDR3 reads CASSLSGGVSNEQFF. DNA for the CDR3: TGTGCCAGCAGCTTGTCGGGAGGGGTTTCCAATGAGCAGTTCTTC.

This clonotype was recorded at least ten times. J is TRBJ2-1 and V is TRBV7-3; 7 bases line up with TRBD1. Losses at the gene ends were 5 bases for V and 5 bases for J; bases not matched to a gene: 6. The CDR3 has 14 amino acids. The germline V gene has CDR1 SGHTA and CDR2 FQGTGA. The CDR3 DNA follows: TGTGCCAGCAGCACGTCCGGGACAGACAATGAGCAGTTCTTC. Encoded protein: CASSTSGTDNEQFF.

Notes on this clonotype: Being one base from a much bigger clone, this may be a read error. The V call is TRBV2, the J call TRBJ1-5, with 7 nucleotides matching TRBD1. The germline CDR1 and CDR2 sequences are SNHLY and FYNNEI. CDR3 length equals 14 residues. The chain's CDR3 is CAGRQGYSNQPQHF. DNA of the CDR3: TGTGCCGGCAGACAGGGTTATAGCAATCAGCCCCAGCATTTT.

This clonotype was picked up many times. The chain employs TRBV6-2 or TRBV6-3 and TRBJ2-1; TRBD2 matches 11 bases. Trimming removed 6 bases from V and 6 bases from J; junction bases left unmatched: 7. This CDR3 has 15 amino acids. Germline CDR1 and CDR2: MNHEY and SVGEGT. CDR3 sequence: CASSQGLAVSNEQFF. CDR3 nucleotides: TGTGCCAGCAGCCAGGGACTAGCGGTCTCCAATGAGCAGTTCTTC.

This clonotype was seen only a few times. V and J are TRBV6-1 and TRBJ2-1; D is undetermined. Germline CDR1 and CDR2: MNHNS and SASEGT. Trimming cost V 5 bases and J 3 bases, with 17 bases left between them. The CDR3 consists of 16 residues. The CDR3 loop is CASSPNKANRYNEQFF. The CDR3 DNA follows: TGTGCCAGCAGTCCCAATAAGGCTAATCGCTACAATGAGCAGTTCTTC.

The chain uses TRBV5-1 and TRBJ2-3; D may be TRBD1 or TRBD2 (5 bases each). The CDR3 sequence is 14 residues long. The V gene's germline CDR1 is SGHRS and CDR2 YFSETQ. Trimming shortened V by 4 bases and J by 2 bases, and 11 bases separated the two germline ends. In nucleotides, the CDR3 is TGCGCCAGCAGCATCGGGACGACCACAGATACGCAGTATTTT. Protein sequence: CASSIGTTTDTQYF.

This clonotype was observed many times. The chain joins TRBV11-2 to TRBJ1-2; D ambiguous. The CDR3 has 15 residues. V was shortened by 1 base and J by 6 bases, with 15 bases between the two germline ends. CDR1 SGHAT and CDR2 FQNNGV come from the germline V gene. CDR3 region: CASSLVSVDWDGYTF. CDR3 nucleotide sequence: TGTGCCAGCAGCTTAGTATCTGTGGATTGGGATGGCTACACCTTC.

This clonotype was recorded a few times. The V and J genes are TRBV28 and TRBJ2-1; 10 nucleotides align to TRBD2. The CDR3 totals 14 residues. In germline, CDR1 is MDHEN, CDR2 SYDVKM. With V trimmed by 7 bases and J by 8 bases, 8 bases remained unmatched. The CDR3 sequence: CASNLAGDIDEQFF. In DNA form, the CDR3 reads TGTGCCAGCAACCTAGCGGGAGACATTGATGAGCAGTTCTTC.

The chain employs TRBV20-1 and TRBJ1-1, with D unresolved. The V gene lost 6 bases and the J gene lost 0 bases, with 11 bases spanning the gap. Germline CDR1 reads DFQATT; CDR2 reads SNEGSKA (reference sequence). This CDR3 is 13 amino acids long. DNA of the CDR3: TGCAGTGCCCCTTCGTACATGAACACTGAAGCTTTCTTT. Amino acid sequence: CSAPSYMNTEAFF.